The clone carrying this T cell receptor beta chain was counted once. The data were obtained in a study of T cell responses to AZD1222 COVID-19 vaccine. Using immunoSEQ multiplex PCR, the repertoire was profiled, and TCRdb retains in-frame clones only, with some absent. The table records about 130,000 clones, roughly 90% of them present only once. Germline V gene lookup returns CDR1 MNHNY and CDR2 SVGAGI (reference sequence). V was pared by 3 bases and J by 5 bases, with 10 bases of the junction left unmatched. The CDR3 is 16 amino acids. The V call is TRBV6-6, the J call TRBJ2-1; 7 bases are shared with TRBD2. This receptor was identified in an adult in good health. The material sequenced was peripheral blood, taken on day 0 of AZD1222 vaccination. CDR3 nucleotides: TGTGCCAGCAGTTATCCTACTAGCGTAGAGCACAATGAGCAGTTCTTC. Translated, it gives CASSYPTSVEHNEQFF.